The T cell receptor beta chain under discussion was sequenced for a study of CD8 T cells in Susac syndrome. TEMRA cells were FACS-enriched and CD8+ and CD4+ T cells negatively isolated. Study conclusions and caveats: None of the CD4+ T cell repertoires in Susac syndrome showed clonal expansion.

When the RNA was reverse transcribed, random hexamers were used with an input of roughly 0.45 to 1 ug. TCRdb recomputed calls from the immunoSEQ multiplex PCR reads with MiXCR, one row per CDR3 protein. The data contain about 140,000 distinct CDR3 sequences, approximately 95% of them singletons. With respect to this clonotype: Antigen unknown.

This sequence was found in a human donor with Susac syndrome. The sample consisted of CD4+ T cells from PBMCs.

This CDR3 reads CASSRWLPGIFNEKLFF. The DNA of the CDR3 is TGTGCCAGCAGCCGTTGGTTACCCGGGATCTTTAATGAAAAACTGTTTTTT. The chain joins TRBV13 to TRBJ1-4; unclear D gene. V lost 5 bases, J lost 4 bases, and 20 bases lay in between. The germline V gene has CDR1 PRHDT and CDR2 FYEKMQ (reference sequence). CDR3 length equals 17 residues.